This T cell receptor beta chain was sequenced in a study of long-term antiretroviral therapy in people with HIV. Points from the study as a whole: HIV repertoires spanned narrower CDR3 length ranges than controls. ART adherence, viral resistance and therapy changes were not recorded.

The germline V gene has CDR1 MNHEY and CDR2 SVGAGI. This CDR3 comprises 14 residues. J was trimmed by 3 bases and V by 6 bases; bases with no gene match: 4. The authors ran the immunoSEQ assay, v3.0, at survey level. Only in-frame clones appear in the TCRdb table, and some are missing; sequencing was by immunoSEQ multiplex PCR. The table lists about 17,000 clones, approximately 85% of them singletons. This clone showed up just a few times. Its antigen is undetermined. This chain connects TRBV6-5 to TRBJ1-5; 8 bases fit TRBD1. The clonotype originates from a man aged 30 to 45 with HIV. The material was unsorted PBMCs, obtained at the start of antiretroviral therapy. The CDR3 nucleotides read TGTGCCAGCAGCCCGACAGGGGCCAATCAGCCCCAGCATTTT. Translating gives CASSPTGANQPQHF.